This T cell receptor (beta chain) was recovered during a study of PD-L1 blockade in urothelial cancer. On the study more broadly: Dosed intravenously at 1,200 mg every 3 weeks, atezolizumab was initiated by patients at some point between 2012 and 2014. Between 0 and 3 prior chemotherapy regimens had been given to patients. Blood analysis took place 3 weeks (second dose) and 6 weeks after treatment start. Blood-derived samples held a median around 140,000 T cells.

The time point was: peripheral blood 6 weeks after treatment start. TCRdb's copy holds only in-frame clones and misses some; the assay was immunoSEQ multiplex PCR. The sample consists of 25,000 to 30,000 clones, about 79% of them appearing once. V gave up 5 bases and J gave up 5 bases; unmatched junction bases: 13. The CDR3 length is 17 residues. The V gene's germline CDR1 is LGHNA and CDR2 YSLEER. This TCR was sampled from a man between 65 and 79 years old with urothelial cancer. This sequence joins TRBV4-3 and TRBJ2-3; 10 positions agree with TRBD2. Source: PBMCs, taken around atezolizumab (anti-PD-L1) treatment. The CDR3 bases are TGCGCCAGCAGCAAGGGGGGGCTAGCGGGAGCCCTAGATACGCAGTATTTT. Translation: CASSKGGLAGALDTQYF.